These 7 T cell receptor beta chains were all obtained from the same sample, sequenced in a study of cytomegalovirus exposure and HLA in healthy donors. 60 Vbeta and 13 Jbeta primers were used in PCR. This table comes from immunoSEQ multiplex PCR, and its TCRdb copy is limited to in-frame clones, with some not included. The sample holds some 180,000 clones, roughly 9.4% seen once. Sequenced input: PBMCs. The receptors stem from a woman in her 30s in good health and CMV-seropositive.

In its sample, this clone was seen a few times. Other DNA sequences from this sample encode an identical CDR3 as well. V and J are TRBV9 and TRBJ2-1; a possible D gene is TRBD2 (6 bases). The CDR3 is made up of 12 amino acids. Trimming cost V 2 bases and J 12 bases, with 12 bases left between them. Germline V gene sequence: CDR1 SGDLS, CDR2 YYNGEE. CDR3 bases: TGTGCCAGCAGCGTGGAGGGGCCAGGGCAGTTCTTC. Translated, it gives CASSVEGPGQFF.

The table lists this clone with a few counts. The junction departs from germline at one end; a sequencing error may be responsible. The V call is TRBV11-2, the J call TRBJ1-5, with TRBD1 identical over 10 bases. The germline CDR1 and CDR2 sequences are SGHAT and FQNNGV. The CDR3 length is 14 residues. The CDR3: CASSVDRGLQPQHF. CDR3 coding DNA: TGTGCCAGCAGCGTAGACAGGGGGCTCCAGCCCCAGCATTTT.

There are a few counts of this clone. This chain links TRBV2 with TRBJ2-7; tentative D call: TRBD2 (5 bases). The CDR3 totals 15 residues. CDR1 SNHLY and CDR2 FYNNEI come from the germline V gene. Trimming shortened V by 3 bases and J by 2 bases, and 14 bases separated the two germline ends. The CDR3 coding sequence is TGTGCCAGCAGTGACGGAACGGGATCTCCCTACGAGCAGTACTTC. Encoded protein: CASSDGTGSPYEQYF.

This clone turned up a few times. The V call is TRBV2, the J call TRBJ2-1; 12 nucleotides agree with TRBD2. The CDR3 sequence is 16 residues long. V shed 1 base, J shed 7 bases, and the junction held 5 bases outside the gene matches. In germline, CDR1 is SNHLY, CDR2 FYNNEI. This CDR3 is CASSEGWLAGGNEQFF. For the CDR3, the DNA is TGTGCCAGCAGTGAAGGTTGGCTAGCGGGAGGGAATGAGCAGTTCTTC.

This clone was recorded a few times. The chain employs TRBV10-3 and TRBJ2-1; 7 bases agree with TRBD2. The trim removed 2 bases at V and 4 bases at J, leaving 8 bases unmatched. The CDR3 has 16 amino acids. Per the germline V gene, CDR1 is ENHRY and CDR2 is SYGVKD. CDR3: CAISEEGRERYNEQFF. The CDR3 region has the DNA TGTGCCATCAGTGAGGAAGGGAGGGAGAGGTACAATGAGCAGTTCTTC.

The sample holds a few counts of this clone. This chain connects TRBV7-8 to TRBJ2-7, with D possibly matching TRBD2 (6 bases). The CDR3 has 14 residues. The V gene's germline CDR1 is SGHVS and CDR2 FQNEAQ. Trimming shortened V by 1 base and J by 3 bases, and 10 bases separated the two germline ends. The CDR3 spells CASSLGDSLYEQYF. CDR3 nucleotides: TGTGCCAGCAGCTTAGGGGACTCTCTCTACGAGCAGTACTTC. Filled out from reference TRBV7-8 and TRBJ2-7, the complete variable domain reads GAGVSQSPRYKVAKRGQDVALRCDPISGHVSLFWYQQALGQGPEFLTYFQNEAQLDKSGLPSDRFFAERPEGSVSTLKIQRTQQEDSAVYLCASSLGDSLYEQYFGPGTRLTVT.

This chain joins TRBV7-9 and TRBJ1-2; 7 bases match TRBD1. The CDR3 covers 12 residues. Germline loops: CDR1 SEHNR, CDR2 FQNEAQ (reference sequence). Trimming removed 4 bases from V and 6 bases from J; junction bases left unmatched: 2. This chain's CDR3 is CASSSGQDGYTF. CDR3 nucleotide sequence: TGTGCCAGCAGCTCCGGACAGGATGGCTACACCTTC.